These T cell receptor beta chains were read from a single sample in a study of early T cells in non-severe SARS-CoV-2 infection. In TCRdb, the 5' RACE reads were re-called with MiXCR into one record per CDR3 protein. The repertoire holds about 69,000 distinct CDR3 sequences, over 9.5% seen once, with approximately 6.4% in the top ten. Source material: whole blood. Every receptor here comes from an adult who was a healthcare worker with PCR-confirmed SARS-CoV-2 infection or an uninfected control (not recorded which). Each CDR3 is given with its conserved first and last residue. D genes are given only for firm matches. The listing skips clone size in some rows; elsewhere it reads once, few, many or a size class.

len: 16; j_gene: TRBJ1-5; v_gene: TRBV4-1; abundance: many; d_gene: .; CDR3aa: CASSQDQKGGSQPQHF; CDR3nt: TGCGCCAGCAGCCAAGATCAAAAAGGGGGGAGTCAGCCCCAGCATTTT
len: 14; j_gene: TRBJ1-2; v_gene: TRBV6-5; abundance: few; d_gene: TRBD1; CDR3aa: CASRPQGPFHGYTF; CDR3nt: TGTGCCAGCAGGCCACAGGGGCCGTTCCATGGCTACACCTTC
len: 17; j_gene: TRBJ2-3; v_gene: TRBV5-1; abundance: few; d_gene: TRBD2; CDR3aa: CASSSRKTSGGADTQYF; CDR3nt: TGCGCCAGCAGCTCTCGCAAGACTAGCGGGGGAGCAGATACGCAGTATTTT
len: 16; j_gene: TRBJ2-7; v_gene: TRBV4-2; abundance: .; d_gene: TRBD2; CDR3aa: CASSQGVGGSPNEQYF; CDR3nt: TGTGCCAGCAGCCAAGGAGTAGGCGGGAGCCCCAACGAGCAGTACTTC
len: 16; j_gene: TRBJ2-2; v_gene: TRBV5-1; abundance: many; d_gene: .; CDR3aa: CASSPPGQRNTGELFF; CDR3nt: TGCGCCAGCAGCCCCCCGGGACAAAGGAACACCGGGGAGCTGTTTTTT
len: 12; j_gene: TRBJ1-1; v_gene: TRBV9; abundance: .; d_gene: .; CDR3aa: CASSQLNTEAFF; CDR3nt: TGTGCCAGCAGCCAGTTGAACACTGAAGCTTTCTTT
len: 16; j_gene: TRBJ1-5; v_gene: TRBV20-1; abundance: many; d_gene: TRBD1; CDR3aa: CSAREFGQGRYQPQHF; CDR3nt: TGCAGTGCTAGGGAATTTGGACAGGGACGCTATCAGCCCCAGCATTTT
len: 14; j_gene: TRBJ2-7; v_gene: TRBV10-3; abundance: few; d_gene: TRBD2; CDR3aa: CATWAGGDSYEQYF; CDR3nt: TGTGCCACATGGGCTGGGGGGGACTCTTACGAGCAGTACTTC
len: 14; j_gene: TRBJ2-7; v_gene: TRBV11-2; abundance: many; d_gene: TRBD2; CDR3aa: CASSIAGGLYEQYF; CDR3nt: TGTGCCAGCAGCATAGCGGGAGGCCTCTACGAGCAGTACTTC
len: 13; j_gene: TRBJ2-5; v_gene: TRBV6-1; abundance: few; d_gene: .; CDR3aa: CASSEWGRETQYF; CDR3nt: TGTGCCAGCAGTGAATGGGGGCGAGAGACCCAGTACTTC